A single sample is the source of the 17 T cell receptor beta chains below, sequenced in a study of Ad26.COV2.S vaccination and SARS-CoV-2 variants. The table came from immunoSEQ multiplex PCR; TCRdb's copy has only in-frame clones and leaves some out. The data contain 400,000 to 500,000 clones, 89% of them singletons. Treatment reported: some 20 received Ad26.COV2.S at low or high dose, single or two shots; roughly five received placebo; per-sample allocation not given. Following the first vaccine or placebo injection, samples were taken on day 63. Sequenced here: peripheral blood, sampled in a trial of Ad26.COV2.S vaccine versus placebo. These receptors came from a person between 18 and 60 years old who received the Ad26.COV2.S COVID-19 vaccine or a placebo.

V gene TRBV7-3 combines with J gene TRBJ2-1; 15 nucleotides match TRBD2. Germline loops: CDR1 SGHTA, CDR2 FQGTGA. V was pared by 2 bases and J by 9 bases, with 5 bases of the junction left unmatched. This CDR3 has 16 amino acids. The CDR3 loop reads CASSLGTSGGYSEQFF. As DNA, the CDR3 is TGTGCCAGCAGCTTAGGGACTAGCGGGGGGTATTCTGAGCAGTTCTTC.

Only a few counts were recorded for this clone. The V gene is TRBV7-2, the J gene TRBJ2-1; D is ambiguous. The CDR3 is 13 residues long. Germline V gene data show CDR1 as SGHTA and CDR2 as FQGNSA. Trimming cost V 2 bases and J 9 bases, with 11 bases left between them. The CDR3 region is CASSLRARSEQFF. In DNA, the CDR3 is TGTGCCAGCAGCTTAAGGGCACGCTCTGAGCAGTTCTTC.

V usage is TRBV19 and J usage is TRBJ2-7; tentatively, D is TRBD2 (6 bases). Per germline, CDR1 LNHDA and CDR2 SQIVND (reference sequence). The CDR3 consists of 15 residues. Trimming pared 4 bases from V and 2 bases from J, leaving 15 bases between. The CDR3 sequence: CASSTGTALAYEQYF. CDR3 nucleotide sequence: TGTGCCAGTAGTACAGGGACTGCCCTCGCCTACGAGCAGTACTTC.

V and J are TRBV6-2 or TRBV6-3 and TRBJ2-3; 9 bases fit TRBD2. CDR3 length: 17 amino acids. V gave up 6 bases and J gave up 5 bases; unmatched junction bases: 15. Germline CDR1 is MNHEY and CDR2 is SVGEGT. In nucleotides, the CDR3 is TGTGCCAGCAGCTCTCGGGGTAGCGGGAGAGTGGGAGATACGCAGTATTTT. This sequence encodes CASSSRGSGRVGDTQYF.

This clone was observed a handful of times. The rearrangement uses TRBV4-3 and TRBJ1-2; D is unclear. V gave up 1 base and J gave up 6 bases, with 24 bases separating them. This CDR3 region has 18 residues. Germline V gene lookup returns CDR1 LGHNA and CDR2 YSLEER. The CDR3: CASSQVLTFRWREDGYTF. CDR3 nucleotides: TGCGCCAGCAGCCAAGTGCTCACTTTTCGGTGGAGGGAAGATGGCTACACCTTC.

V and J are TRBV27 and TRBJ1-2; D gene ambiguous. The V end was cut by 3 bases, the J end by 1 base, with 9 bases between. The V gene's germline CDR1 is MNHEY and CDR2 SMNVEV (reference sequence). The CDR3 consists of 14 residues. CDR3 nucleotide sequence: TGTGCCAGCAGTTTTGTTGGGCTTAACTATGGCTACACCTTC. This codes for CASSFVGLNYGYTF.

This clone was picked up a small number of times. The chain has TRBV19 and TRBJ1-3; tentatively, D is TRBD1 (6 bases). From germline, CDR1 is LNHDA and CDR2 SQIVND (reference sequence). The germline V and J ends were trimmed by 1 base and 8 bases, with 12 bases remaining between them. The CDR3 spans 14 residues. CDR3 sequence: CASSIGGRGYTIYF. CDR3 sequence (DNA): TGTGCCAGTAGTATAGGAGGCAGGGGTTACACCATATATTTT.

The rearrangement uses TRBV1 and TRBJ2-5; the table gives TRBD2 as D, unverified against the DNA. TRBV1 is reported as a pseudogene. This CDR3 is built from 16 residues. The CDR3 spells CTSSQDDARVQETQYF. CDR3 nucleotide sequence: TGCACCAGCAGCCAAGATGACGCACGGGTCCAAGAGACCCAGTACTTC.

Of note for this clone: The sample holds other DNA sequences that translate to the same CDR3. V and J are TRBV6-5 and TRBJ1-1, with a weak D call TRBD1 (6 bases). Germline V gene sequence: CDR1 MNHEY, CDR2 SVGAGI. The CDR3 has 14 amino acids. The V and J ends lost 5 bases and 0 bases respectively, with 10 bases between them. CDR3 bases: TGTGCCAGCAGTAGAACAGGGTTGAACACTGAAGCTTTCTTT. This gives the protein CASSRTGLNTEAFF.

The chain has TRBV2 and TRBJ1-1; possibly TRBD1 for D (6 bases). Germline V gene sequence: CDR1 SNHLY, CDR2 FYNNEI. The length of the CDR3 is 13 residues. The germline V and J ends were trimmed by 8 bases and 5 bases, with 15 bases remaining between them. The CDR3 region is CASQRGARTEAFF. The CDR3, as DNA: TGTGCCAGCCAAAGGGGGGCGAGAACTGAAGCTTTCTTT.

V usage is TRBV9 and J usage is TRBJ1-4, with D hard to call. V was trimmed by 4 bases and J by 8 bases, leaving 18 bases between them. The CDR3 is 15 amino acids. Germline V lookup: CDR1 SGDLS, CDR2 YYNGEE. CDR3 sequence reads: CASSPAVSRREKLFF. In DNA form, the CDR3 reads TGTGCCAGCAGCCCTGCGGTCTCCCGTCGGGAAAAACTGTTTTTT.

CDR3: CASSYGVTYEQYF. The CDR3, as DNA: TGTGCCAGCAGTTACGGGGTGACCTACGAGCAGTACTTC. The chain combines TRBV6-2 or TRBV6-3 with TRBJ2-7; D not certain. This CDR3 contains 13 residues. The germline CDR1 and CDR2 sequences are MNHEY and SVGEGT. Trimming shortened V by 2 bases and J by 2 bases, and 7 bases separated the two germline ends.

The chain joins TRBV9 to TRBJ1-2, with a possible D match to TRBD1 (5 bases). Germline-derived CDR1 and CDR2 are SGDLS and YYNGEE. CDR3 length: 16 amino acids. V lost 4 bases, J lost 4 bases, and 20 bases lay in between. Here the CDR3 reads CASSPSIGGNIYGYTF. CDR3 coding DNA: TGTGCCAGCAGCCCCTCAATCGGGGGGAATATCTATGGCTACACCTTC.

This clone was seen more than once but under ten times. The V gene is TRBV5-1, the J gene TRBJ1-4, with D tentatively TRBD1 (5 bases). The CDR3 has 16 residues. Trimming cost V 6 bases and J 6 bases, with 21 bases left between them. The germline V gene encodes CDR1 SGHRS and CDR2 YFSETQ. CDR3 amino acids: CASTFGSRGPYEKLFF. CDR3 sequence (DNA): TGCGCCAGCACCTTTGGGAGTAGGGGCCCATATGAAAAACTGTTTTTT.

The chain joins TRBV5-1 to TRBJ2-7; D is uncertain. The CDR3 runs to 15 residues. The V gene lost 2 bases and the J gene lost 0 bases, with 12 bases spanning the gap. Germline loops: CDR1 SGHRS, CDR2 YFSETQ. The chain's CDR3 is CASSFGSGSSYEQYV. Here the CDR3 DNA reads TGCGCCAGCAGCTTCGGGTCCGGCAGCTCCTACGAGCAGTACGTC.

The chain joins TRBV28 to TRBJ2-1; 11 positions agree with TRBD2. The V gene's germline CDR1 is MDHEN and CDR2 SYDVKM. CDR3 size: 15 residues. V shed 8 bases and J 5 bases; nucleotides not matched to a gene: 8. The CDR3 loop is CASLRVTSGDNEQFF. The DNA for the CDR3 is TGTGCCAGCTTGAGGGTGACTAGCGGGGACAATGAGCAGTTCTTC.

The chain employs TRBV7-9 and TRBJ1-2, with D tentatively TRBD1 (5 bases). Germline V gene data show CDR1 as SEHNR and CDR2 as FQNEAQ (reference sequence). The length of the CDR3 is 16 residues. The V end was cut by 1 base, the J end by 8 bases, with 20 bases between. The CDR3 spells CASSLVGSGAGEGYTF. DNA of the CDR3: TGTGCCAGCAGCTTAGTTGGGTCCGGGGCAGGAGAAGGCTACACCTTC.